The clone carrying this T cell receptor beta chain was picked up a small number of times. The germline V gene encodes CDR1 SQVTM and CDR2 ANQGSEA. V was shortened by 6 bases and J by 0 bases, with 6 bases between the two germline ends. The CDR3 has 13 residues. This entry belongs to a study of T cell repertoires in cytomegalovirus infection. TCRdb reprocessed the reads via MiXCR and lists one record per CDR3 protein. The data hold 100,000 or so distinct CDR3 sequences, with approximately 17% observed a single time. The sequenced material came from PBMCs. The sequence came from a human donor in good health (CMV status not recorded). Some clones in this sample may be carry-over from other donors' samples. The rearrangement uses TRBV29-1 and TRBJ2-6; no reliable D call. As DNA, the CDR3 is TGCAGCGTGGACGGCTCTGGGGCCAACGTCCTGACTTTC. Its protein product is CSVDGSGANVLTF. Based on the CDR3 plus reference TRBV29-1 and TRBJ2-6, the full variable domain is SAVISQKPSRDICQRGTSLTIQCQVDSQVTMMFWYRQQPGQSLTLIATANQGSEATYESGFVIDKFPISRPNLTFSTLTVSNMSPEDSSIYLCSVDGSGANVLTFGAGSRLTVL.